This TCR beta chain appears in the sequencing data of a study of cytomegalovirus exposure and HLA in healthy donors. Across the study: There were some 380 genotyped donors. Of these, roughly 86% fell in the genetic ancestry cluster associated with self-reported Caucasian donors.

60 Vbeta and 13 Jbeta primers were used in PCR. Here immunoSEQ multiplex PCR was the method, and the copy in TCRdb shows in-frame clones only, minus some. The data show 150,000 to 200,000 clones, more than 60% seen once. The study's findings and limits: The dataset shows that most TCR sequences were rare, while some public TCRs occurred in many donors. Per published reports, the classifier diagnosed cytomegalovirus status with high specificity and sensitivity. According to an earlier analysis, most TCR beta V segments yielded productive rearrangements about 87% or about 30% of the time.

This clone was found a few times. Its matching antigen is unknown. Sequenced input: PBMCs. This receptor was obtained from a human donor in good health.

This CDR3 is CASSLWRGGRYEQFF. The CDR3 DNA follows: TGTGCCAGCAGCTTGTGGAGGGGGGGACGGTATGAGCAGTTCTTC. The chain combines TRBV13 with TRBJ2-1, with D tentatively TRBD2 (7 bases). From germline, CDR1 is PRHDT and CDR2 FYEKMQ (reference sequence). The CDR3 runs 15 residues. V was pared by 3 bases and J by 8 bases, with 17 bases between.